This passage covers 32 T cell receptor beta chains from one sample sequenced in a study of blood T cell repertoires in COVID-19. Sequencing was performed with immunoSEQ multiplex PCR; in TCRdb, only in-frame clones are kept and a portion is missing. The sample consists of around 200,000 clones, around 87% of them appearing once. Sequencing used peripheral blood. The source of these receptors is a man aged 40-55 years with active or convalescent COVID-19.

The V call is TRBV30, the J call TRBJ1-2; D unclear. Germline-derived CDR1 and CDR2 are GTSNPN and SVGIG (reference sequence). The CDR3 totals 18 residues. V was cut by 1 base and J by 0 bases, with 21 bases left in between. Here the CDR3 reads CAWSDPSRRPVSNYGYTF. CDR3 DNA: TGTGCCTGGAGTGACCCCTCTCGGCGGCCCGTTTCTAACTATGGCTACACCTTC.

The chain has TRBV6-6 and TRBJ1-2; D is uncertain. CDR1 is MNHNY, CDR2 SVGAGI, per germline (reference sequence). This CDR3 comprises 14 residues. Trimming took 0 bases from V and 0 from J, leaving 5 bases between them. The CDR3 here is CASSYSSANYGYTF. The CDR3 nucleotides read TGTGCCAGCAGTTACTCTTCAGCTAACTATGGCTACACCTTC.

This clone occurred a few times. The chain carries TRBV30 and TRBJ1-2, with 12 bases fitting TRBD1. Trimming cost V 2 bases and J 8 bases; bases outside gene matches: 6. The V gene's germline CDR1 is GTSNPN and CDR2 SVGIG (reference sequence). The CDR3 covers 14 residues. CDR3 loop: CAWSRDRGHHGYTF. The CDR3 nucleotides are TGTGCCTGGAGTCGGGACAGGGGGCACCACGGCTACACCTTC.

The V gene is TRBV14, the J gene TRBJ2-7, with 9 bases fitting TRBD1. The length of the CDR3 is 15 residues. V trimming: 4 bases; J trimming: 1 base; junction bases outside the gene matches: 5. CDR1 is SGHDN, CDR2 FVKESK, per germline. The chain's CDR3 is CASSPRQGESYEQYF. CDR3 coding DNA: TGTGCCAGCAGCCCACGACAGGGGGAATCCTACGAGCAGTACTTC.

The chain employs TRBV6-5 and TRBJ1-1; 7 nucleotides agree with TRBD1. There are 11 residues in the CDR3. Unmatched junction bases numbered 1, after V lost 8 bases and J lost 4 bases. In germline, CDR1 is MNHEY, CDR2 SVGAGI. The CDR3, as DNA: TGTGCCAGCGGGACAGTCACTGAAGCTTTCTTT. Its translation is CASGTVTEAFF.

CDR3 residues: CASSTSGGAVYEQYF. CDR3 nucleotides: TGTGCCAGCAGCACCAGCGGGGGGGCGGTCTACGAGCAGTACTTC. This rearrangement joins TRBV6-5 to TRBJ2-7; 10 bases fit TRBD2. After removal of 6 bases from V and 3 bases from J, the junction contained 8 bases not matched to a gene. Germline V gene lookup returns CDR1 MNHEY and CDR2 SVGAGI. The CDR3 contains 15 residues.

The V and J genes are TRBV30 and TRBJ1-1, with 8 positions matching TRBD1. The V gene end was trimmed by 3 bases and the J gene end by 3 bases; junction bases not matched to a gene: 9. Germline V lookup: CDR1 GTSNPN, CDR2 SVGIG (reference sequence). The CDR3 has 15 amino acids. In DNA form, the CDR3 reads TGTGCCTGGAGCTCAGGGGGCGGATCTTACACTGAAGCTTTCTTT. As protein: CAWSSGGGSYTEAFF.

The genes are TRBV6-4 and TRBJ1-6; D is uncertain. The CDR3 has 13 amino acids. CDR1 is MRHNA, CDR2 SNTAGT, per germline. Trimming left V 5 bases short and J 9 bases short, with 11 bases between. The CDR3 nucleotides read TGTGCCAGCAGTACAGTATATGGTTCACCCCTCCACTTT. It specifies CASSTVYGSPLHF.

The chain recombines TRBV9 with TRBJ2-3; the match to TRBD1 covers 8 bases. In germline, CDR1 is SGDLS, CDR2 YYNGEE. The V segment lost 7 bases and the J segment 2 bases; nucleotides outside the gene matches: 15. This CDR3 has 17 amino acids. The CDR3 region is CASSRQPGTGPTDTQYF. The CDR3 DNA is TGTGCCAGCTCCCGACAGCCAGGGACAGGTCCCACAGATACGCAGTATTTT.

The CDR3 DNA reads TGTGCCAGTACTGGGGGGGCTGAAGCTTTCTTT. Its translation: CASTGGAEAFF. This chain links TRBV19 with TRBJ1-1; possible D gene TRBD1, 5 bases. The CDR3 has 11 residues. CDR1 and CDR2 from the germline V gene are LNHDA and SQIVND (reference sequence). V dropped 7 bases and J dropped 6 bases, with 9 bases sitting between them. The whole variable domain, remainder taken from reference TRBV19 and TRBJ1-1, is DGGITQSPKYLFRKEGQNVTLSCEQNLNHDAMYWYRQDPGQGLRLIYYSQIVNDFQKGDIAEGYSVSREKKESFPLTVTSAQKNPTAFYLCASTGGAEAFFGQGTRLTVV.

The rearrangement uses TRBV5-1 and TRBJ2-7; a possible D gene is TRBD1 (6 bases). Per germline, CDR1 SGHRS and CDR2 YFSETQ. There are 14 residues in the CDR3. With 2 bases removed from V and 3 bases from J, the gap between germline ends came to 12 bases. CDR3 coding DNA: TGCGCCAGCAGCTTTTACCCAGGGGACTACGAGCAGTACTTC. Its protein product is CASSFYPGDYEQYF.

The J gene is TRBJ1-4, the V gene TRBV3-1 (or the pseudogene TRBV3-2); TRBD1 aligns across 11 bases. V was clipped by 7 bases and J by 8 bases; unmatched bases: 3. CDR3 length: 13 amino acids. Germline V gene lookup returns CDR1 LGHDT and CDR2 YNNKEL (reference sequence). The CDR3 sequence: CASTWTGGEKLFF. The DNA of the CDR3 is TGTGCCAGCACCTGGACAGGGGGCGAAAAACTGTTTTTT.

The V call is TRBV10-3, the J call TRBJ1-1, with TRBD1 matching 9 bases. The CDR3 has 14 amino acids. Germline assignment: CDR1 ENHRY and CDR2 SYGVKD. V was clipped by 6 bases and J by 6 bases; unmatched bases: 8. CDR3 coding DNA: TGTGCCATCAGACCCGGACAGGGGTTGGCTGAAGCTTTCTTT. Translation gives CAIRPGQGLAEAFF.

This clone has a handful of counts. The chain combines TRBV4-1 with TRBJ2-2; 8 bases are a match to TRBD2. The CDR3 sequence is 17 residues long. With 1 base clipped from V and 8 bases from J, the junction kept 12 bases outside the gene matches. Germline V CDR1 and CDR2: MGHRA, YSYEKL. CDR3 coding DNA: TGCGCCAGCAGCCAAGTGGCAGCGGGGGTGGCCACGGGGGAGCTGTTTTTT. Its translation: CASSQVAAGVATGELFF.

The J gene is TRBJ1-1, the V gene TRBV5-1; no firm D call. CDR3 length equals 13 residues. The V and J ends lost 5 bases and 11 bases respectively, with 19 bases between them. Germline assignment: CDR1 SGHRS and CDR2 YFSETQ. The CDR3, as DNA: TGCGCCAGCAGTTCAGAGCGGGGTGACGTCGCTTTCTTT. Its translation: CASSSERGDVAFF.

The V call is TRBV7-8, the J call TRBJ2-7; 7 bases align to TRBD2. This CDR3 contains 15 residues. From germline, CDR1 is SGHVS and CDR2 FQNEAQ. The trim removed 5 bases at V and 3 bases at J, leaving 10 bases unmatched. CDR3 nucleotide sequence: TGTGCCAGCAGCGAACCGGGGGGAACGAGCTACGAGCAGTACTTC. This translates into CASSEPGGTSYEQYF.

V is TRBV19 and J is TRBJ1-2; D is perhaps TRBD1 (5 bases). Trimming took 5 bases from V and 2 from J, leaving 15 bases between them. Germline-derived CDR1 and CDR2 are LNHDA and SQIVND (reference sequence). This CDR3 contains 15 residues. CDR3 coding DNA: TGTGCCAGTAGTCCAGCGACAGAGTCCAACTATGGCTACACCTTC. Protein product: CASSPATESNYGYTF. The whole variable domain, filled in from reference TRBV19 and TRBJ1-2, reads DGGITQSPKYLFRKEGQNVTLSCEQNLNHDAMYWYRQDPGQGLRLIYYSQIVNDFQKGDIAEGYSVSREKKESFPLTVTSAQKNPTAFYLCASSPATESNYGYTFGSGTRLTVV.

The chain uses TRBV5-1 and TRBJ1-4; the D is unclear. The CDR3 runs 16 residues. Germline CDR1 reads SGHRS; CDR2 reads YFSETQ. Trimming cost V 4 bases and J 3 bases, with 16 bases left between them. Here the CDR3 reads CASSPEFGSPNEKLFF. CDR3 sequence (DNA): TGCGCCAGCAGCCCCGAGTTCGGGTCACCTAATGAAAAACTGTTTTTT.

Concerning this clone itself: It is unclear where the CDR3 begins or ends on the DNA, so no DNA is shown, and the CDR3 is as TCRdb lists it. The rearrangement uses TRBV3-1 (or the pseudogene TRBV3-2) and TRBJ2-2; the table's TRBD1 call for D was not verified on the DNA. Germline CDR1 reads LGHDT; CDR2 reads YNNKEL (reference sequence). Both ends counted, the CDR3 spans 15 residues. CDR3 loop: CASSPTLDKAGELFF.

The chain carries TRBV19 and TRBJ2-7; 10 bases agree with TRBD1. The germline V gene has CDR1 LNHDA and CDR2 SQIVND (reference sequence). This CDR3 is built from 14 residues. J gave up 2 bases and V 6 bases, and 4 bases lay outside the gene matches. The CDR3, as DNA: TGTGCCAGTAGGCCGGGACAGGGGCCCTACGAGCAGTACTTC. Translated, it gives CASRPGQGPYEQYF.

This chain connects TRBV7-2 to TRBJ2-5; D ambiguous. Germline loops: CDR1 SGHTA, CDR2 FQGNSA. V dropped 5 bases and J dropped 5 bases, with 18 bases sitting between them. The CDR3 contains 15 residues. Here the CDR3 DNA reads TGTGCCAGCAGCATAACGAGGATACCTAGGGAGACCCAGTACTTC. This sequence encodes CASSITRIPRETQYF.

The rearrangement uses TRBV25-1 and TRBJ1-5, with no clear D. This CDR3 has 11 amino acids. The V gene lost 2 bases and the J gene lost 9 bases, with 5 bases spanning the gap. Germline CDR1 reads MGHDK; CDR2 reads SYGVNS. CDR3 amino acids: CASSELRPQHF. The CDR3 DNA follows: TGTGCCAGCAGTGAACTACGGCCCCAGCATTTT.

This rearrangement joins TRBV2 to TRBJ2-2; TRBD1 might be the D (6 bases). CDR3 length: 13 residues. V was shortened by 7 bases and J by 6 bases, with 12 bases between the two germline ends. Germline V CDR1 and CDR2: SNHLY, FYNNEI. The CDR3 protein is CASNRVNAGELFF. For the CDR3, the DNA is TGTGCCAGCAACAGGGTAAACGCCGGGGAGCTGTTTTTT.

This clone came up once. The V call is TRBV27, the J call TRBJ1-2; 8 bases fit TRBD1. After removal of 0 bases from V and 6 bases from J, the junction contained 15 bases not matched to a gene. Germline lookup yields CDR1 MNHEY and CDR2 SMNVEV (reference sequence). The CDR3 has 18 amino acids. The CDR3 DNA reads TGTGCCAGCAGTTTATCGGGGGTCCGAGACAGGGGATACCATGGCTACACCTTC. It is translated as CASSLSGVRDRGYHGYTF.

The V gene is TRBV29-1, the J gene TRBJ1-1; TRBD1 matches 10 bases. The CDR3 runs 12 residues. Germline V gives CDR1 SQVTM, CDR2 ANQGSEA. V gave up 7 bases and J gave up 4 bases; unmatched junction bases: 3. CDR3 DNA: TGCAGCGCCGGGACAGGGGCCACTGAAGCTTTCTTT. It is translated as CSAGTGATEAFF.

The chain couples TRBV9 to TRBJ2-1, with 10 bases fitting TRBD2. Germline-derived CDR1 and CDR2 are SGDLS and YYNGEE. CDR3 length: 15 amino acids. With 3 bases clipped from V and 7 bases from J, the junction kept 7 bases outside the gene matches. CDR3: CASSALAGYRNEQFF. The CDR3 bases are TGTGCCAGCAGCGCACTAGCGGGGTACCGGAATGAGCAGTTCTTC.

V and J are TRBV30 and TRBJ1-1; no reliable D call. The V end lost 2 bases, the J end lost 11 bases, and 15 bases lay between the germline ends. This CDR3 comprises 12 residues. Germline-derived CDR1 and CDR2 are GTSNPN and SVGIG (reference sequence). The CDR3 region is CAWSSPGIWAFF. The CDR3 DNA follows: TGTGCCTGGAGTTCACCGGGGATTTGGGCTTTCTTT.

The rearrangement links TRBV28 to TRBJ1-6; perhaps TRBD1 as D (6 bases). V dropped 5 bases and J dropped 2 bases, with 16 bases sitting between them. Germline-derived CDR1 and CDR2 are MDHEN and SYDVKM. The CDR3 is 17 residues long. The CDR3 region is CASSTFPGVPYNSPLHF. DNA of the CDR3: TGTGCCAGCAGTACCTTTCCAGGGGTGCCCTATAATTCACCCCTCCACTTT.

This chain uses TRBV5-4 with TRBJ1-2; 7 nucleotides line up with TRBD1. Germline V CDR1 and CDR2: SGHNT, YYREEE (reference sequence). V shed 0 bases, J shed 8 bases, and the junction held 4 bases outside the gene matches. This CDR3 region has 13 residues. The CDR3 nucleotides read TGTGCCAGCAGCTTGGATCAGGGGGAGGGCTACACCTTC. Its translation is CASSLDQGEGYTF.

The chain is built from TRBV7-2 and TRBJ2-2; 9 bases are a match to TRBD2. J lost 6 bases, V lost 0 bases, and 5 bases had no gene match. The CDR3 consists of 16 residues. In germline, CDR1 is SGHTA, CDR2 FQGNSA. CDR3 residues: CASSLALAGKPGELFF. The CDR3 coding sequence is TGTGCCAGCAGCTTAGCGCTAGCGGGGAAACCCGGGGAGCTGTTTTTT.

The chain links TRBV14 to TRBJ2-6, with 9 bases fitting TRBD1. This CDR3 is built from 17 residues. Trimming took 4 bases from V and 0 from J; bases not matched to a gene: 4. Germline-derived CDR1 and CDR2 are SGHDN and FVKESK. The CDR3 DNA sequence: TGTGCCAGCAGCCTTGGGACAGGGATCTCTGGGGCCAACGTCCTGACTTTC. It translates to CASSLGTGISGANVLTF.

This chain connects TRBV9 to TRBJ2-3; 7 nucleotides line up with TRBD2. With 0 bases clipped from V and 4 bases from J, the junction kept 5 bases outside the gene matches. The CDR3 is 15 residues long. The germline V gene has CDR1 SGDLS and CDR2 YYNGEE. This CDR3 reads CASSVEWGGADTQYF. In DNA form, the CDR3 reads TGTGCCAGCAGCGTAGAGTGGGGAGGGGCAGATACGCAGTATTTT.